Given below is one T cell receptor (beta chain) in context. Trimming stripped 5 bases from V and 0 bases from J, with 21 bases between. CDR3 length: 18 residues. CDR1 is SGHNT, CDR2 YENEEA, per germline. Original analysis: Scientists estimated how many nucleated cells there were by amplifying reference gene primers. Data came from immunoSEQ multiplex PCR; TCRdb stores just in-frame clones and leaves some out. Clonal size and the V and J genes are those of that table, whereas D and trimming came from the DNA. Of around 300,000 clones listed, roughly 89% are singletons. This specimen comes from a study of blood T cell repertoires in COVID-19. As for the study in general: Specimens from acute and convalescent COVID-19 originated in the United States, Italy and Spain.

V and J are TRBV11-3 and TRBJ2-3, with D possibly matching TRBD2 (5 bases). The sequenced material came from peripheral blood. This receptor was obtained from a woman aged 40 to 55 who had recovered from COVID-19. The chain's CDR3 is CASSTLLGERISTDTQYF. The CDR3 nucleotides read TGTGCCAGCAGCACCCTACTTGGGGAGCGGATAAGCACAGATACGCAGTATTTT.